The present TCR beta chain was sequenced within a study of T cells in women clearing cervical HPV infection. At the level of the study: Controls gave blood once infection was undetectable; cases at lesion identification. HLA type stays a possible confounder, typing being limited. Findings and limits, study-wide: Richness differences could reflect unmeasured T-cell content per sample.

Germline V gives CDR1 SGHRS, CDR2 YFSETQ. This CDR3 comprises 15 residues. Trimming took off 0 bases at V and 0 bases at J, with 4 bases between the two ends. The protocol was immunoSEQ multiplex PCR, while the TCRdb copy is restricted to in-frame clones and leaves out a portion. This sample's table has 15,000 to 20,000 clones. A note on this clone: Its antigen is not known. The read ends 3 residues before the CDR3 terminus; that terminus is restored from the germline J gene.

This chain connects TRBV5-1 to TRBJ1-6; D is uncertain. Input material: blood buffy coat. This TCR came from a woman between 18 and 69 years old with a cervical HPV16 infection that either progressed to CIN3+ or cleared (not recorded which). The sequenced CDR3 bases are TGCGCCAGCAGCTTGGTCGGCTCCTATAATTCACCC. Amino acid sequence: CASSLVGSYNSP. The CDR3 in its entirety is CASSLVGSYNSPLHF.